This paragraph reports one T cell receptor beta chain. The germline gives CDR1 MNHEY, CDR2 SVGAGI. This CDR3 contains 15 residues. V lost 6 bases and J 6 bases, leaving 17 bases between the germline ends. Profiling relied on immunoSEQ multiplex PCR, and the TCRdb table lists in-frame clones only, not all of them. The table has about 150,000 clones, around three quarters seen once; the top ten hold around 1.5%. The sample is drawn from a study of blood T cell repertoires in COVID-19. The TCR originated in an elderly man with acute or convalescent COVID-19. V is TRBV6-5 and J is TRBJ1-4; maybe TRBD1 (5 bases). The specimen sequenced was peripheral blood. CDR3 loop: CASRGPQGVDEKLFF. CDR3 coding DNA: TGTGCCAGCAGAGGACCCCAGGGTGTCGATGAAAAACTGTTTTTT.